This TCR beta chain was obtained from a study of T cell repertoires in cytomegalovirus infection. V was clipped by 5 bases and J by 3 bases, with 16 bases between them. The CDR3 spans 15 residues. TCRdb reprocessed the reads via MiXCR and lists one record per CDR3 protein. The repertoire has approximately 120,000 distinct CDR3 sequences, approximately 30% of them found once; the top ten carry about 53%. A note on this clonotype: No antigen is known for it.

The chain joins TRBV12-3 or TRBV12-4 to TRBJ1-1; the D gene is possibly TRBD1 (5 bases). The source of this sequence is a human donor in good health (CMV status not recorded). Some clones in this sample may be carry-over from other donors' samples. The sample here was CD8+ T cells from cultured PBMCs, taken from culture after CMV antigen stimulation. In DNA form, the CDR3 reads TGTGCCAGCAGTGTGCCCAGGGCGGCGTACACTGAAGCTTTCTTT. It yields the protein CASSVPRAAYTEAFF.